Listed here are 22 T cell receptor beta chains from one sample, sequenced in a study of a mutant IDH1 vaccine in newly diagnosed glioma. The repertoire was sequenced with immunoSEQ multiplex PCR; TCRdb's copy has only in-frame clones and lacks some. The sample records about 67,000 clones, over 80% being singletons. Specified time point: week 47, end of study. Doses comprised 300 ug of mutant IDH1 20-mer peptide each, plus topical imiquimod. No antigen has been identified for these receptors. The sequenced sample was PBMCs, obtained from a glioma patient whose treatment included an IDH1 peptide vaccine. The receptors originated from a man in his thirties or forties with glioma.

In DNA form, the CDR3 reads TGTGCCAGCAGTGAGGGGCCGGGGGGGATCTCCTACGAGCAGTACTTC. Protein sequence: CASSEGPGGISYEQYF. The V gene is TRBV2, the J gene TRBJ2-7, with 8 bases identical to TRBD2. The CDR3 length is 16 residues. The germline V gene encodes CDR1 SNHLY and CDR2 FYNNEI. V lost 3 bases and J lost 0; bases outside the gene matches: 7.

The genes are TRBV14 and TRBJ1-2; the match to TRBD1 covers 10 bases. V was clipped by 1 base and J by 2 bases; unmatched bases: 22. The germline V gene has CDR1 SGHDN and CDR2 FVKESK. CDR3 length: 22 residues. Written as DNA, the CDR3 is TGTGCCAGCAGCCAAGGGTATTTAAAATTGGCGGGACAGGGGATTTGGAACTATGGCTACACCTTC. Protein product: CASSQGYLKLAGQGIWNYGYTF.

This clone has only a few counts. The chain has TRBV27 and TRBJ1-5; possible D gene TRBD1, 6 bases. V lost 6 bases, J lost 7 bases, and 16 bases lay in between. Germline CDR1 is MNHEY and CDR2 is SMNVEV (reference sequence). CDR3 length: 14 amino acids. CDR3 protein: CASRPAGVSQPQHF. In DNA form, the CDR3 reads TGTGCCAGCAGGCCGGCAGGGGTATCCCAGCCCCAGCATTTT.

The chain employs TRBV2 and TRBJ2-6, with D possibly being TRBD1 (6 bases). From germline, CDR1 is SNHLY and CDR2 FYNNEI. The CDR3 consists of 17 residues. The germline V and J ends were trimmed by 8 bases and 0 bases, with 17 bases remaining between them. CDR3 amino acids: CASQATGIISGANVLTF. In DNA, the CDR3 is TGTGCCAGCCAAGCTACAGGGATTATCTCTGGGGCCAACGTCCTGACTTTC.

The chain links TRBV7-8 to TRBJ1-2; D not certain. Germline CDR1 reads SGHVS; CDR2 reads FQNEAQ. This CDR3 has 12 amino acids. V dropped 2 bases and J dropped 4 bases, with 5 bases sitting between them. This CDR3 is CASSLHLYGYTF. The CDR3 nucleotides read TGTGCCAGCAGCTTACATCTCTATGGCTACACCTTC.

This sequence joins TRBV9 and TRBJ1-1, with D unresolved. V was cut by 0 bases and J by 0 bases, with 9 bases left in between. The CDR3 length is 15 residues. Germline V lookup: CDR1 SGDLS, CDR2 YYNGEE. In DNA, the CDR3 is TGTGCCAGCAGCGTAGCTAATCTCATGAACACTGAAGCTTTCTTT. Its translation is CASSVANLMNTEAFF.

This sequence joins TRBV5-6 and TRBJ2-7; no definite D call. Germline V gives CDR1 SGHDT, CDR2 YYEEEE. This CDR3 has 12 amino acids. Trimming left V 4 bases short and J 0 bases short, with 5 bases between. The CDR3 loop reads CASSLSSYEQYF. The CDR3 region has the DNA TGTGCCAGCAGCCTGAGCTCCTACGAGCAGTACTTC.

The chain uses TRBV4-1 and TRBJ1-5, with D unresolved. CDR1 and CDR2 (germline): MGHRA, YSYEKL. Trimming pared 0 bases from V and 0 bases from J, leaving 12 bases between. This CDR3 spans 17 amino acids. The CDR3 reads CASSQEGVIYSNQPQHF. In nucleotides, the CDR3 is TGCGCCAGCAGCCAAGAAGGTGTGATCTATAGCAATCAGCCCCAGCATTTT.

This chain joins TRBV7-6 and TRBJ1-4, with no clear D. V lost 2 bases, J lost 8 bases, and 15 bases lay in between. The CDR3 consists of 15 residues. Germline CDR1 SGHVS, CDR2 FNYEAQ. CDR3 DNA: TGTGCCAGCAGCTTAACTTCGGGCACCAGGGAAAAACTGTTTTTT. It translates to CASSLTSGTREKLFF.

The chain carries TRBV2 and TRBJ2-3; 8 bases line up with TRBD1. The CDR3 is 14 residues long. Germline CDR1 reads SNHLY; CDR2 reads FYNNEI. V dropped 7 bases and J dropped 0; count of bases not matched to a gene: 3. CDR3 DNA sequence: TGTGCCAGCAACCGGGACAGGAGCACAGATACGCAGTATTTT. Encoded protein: CASNRDRSTDTQYF.

The V and J genes are TRBV6-1 and TRBJ1-2; D might be TRBD1 (6 bases). This CDR3 is 15 amino acids long. CDR1 and CDR2 (germline): MNHNS, SASEGT. The ends were cut back, 4 bases at V and 0 bases at J, with 12 bases in the middle. The CDR3 sequence: CASSGHRTANYGYTF. In DNA, the CDR3 is TGTGCCAGCAGTGGTCACCGGACAGCTAACTATGGCTACACCTTC.

This clone was detected a few times. The rearrangement joins TRBV5-4 to TRBJ2-5; D remains unclear. The CDR3 is made up of 14 amino acids. V was pared by 4 bases and J by 4 bases, with 14 bases between. The germline CDR1 and CDR2 sequences are SGHNT and YYREEE (reference sequence). CDR3 sequence reads: CASSAPDLIETQYF. CDR3 coding DNA: TGTGCCAGCAGCGCTCCGGACCTCATAGAGACCCAGTACTTC.

The chain employs TRBV11-2 and TRBJ2-2, with D maybe TRBD1 (5 bases). V was pared by 4 bases and J by 0 bases, with 12 bases between. CDR3 length: 16 residues. Germline V lookup: CDR1 SGHAT, CDR2 FQNNGV. CDR3 in amino acids: CASSSTTATNTGELFF. The CDR3 DNA sequence: TGTGCCAGCAGCTCCACGACAGCCACGAACACCGGGGAGCTGTTTTTT.

A note on this clone: At the DNA level, this CDR3 is encoded by other sequences in the same sample as well. The chain carries TRBV6-1 and TRBJ2-3, with D possibly being TRBD1 or TRBD2 (7 bases each). V was shortened by 6 bases and J by 0 bases, with 13 bases between the two germline ends. Germline lookup yields CDR1 MNHNS and CDR2 SASEGT. The length of the CDR3 is 15 residues. CDR3 loop: CASRGGTASTDTQYF. CDR3 coding DNA: TGTGCCAGCAGGGGGGGGACAGCTAGCACAGATACGCAGTATTTT.

This clone was observed a handful of times. The chain employs TRBV4-2 and TRBJ1-1, with TRBD1 matching over 10 bases. The CDR3 has 14 amino acids. V shed 4 bases, J shed 7 bases, and the junction held 6 bases outside the gene matches. The germline CDR1 and CDR2 sequences are LGHNA and YNFKEQ. The CDR3 sequence: CASSLTGGAYEAFF. The CDR3 DNA reads as TGTGCCAGCAGCCTGACAGGGGGCGCATATGAAGCTTTCTTT.

The CDR3 DNA is TGTGCCACCAGCAGAGGACTGGCAGCTGACTATGGCTACACCTTC. Translated, it gives CATSRGLAADYGYTF. The chain links TRBV15 to TRBJ1-2; D ambiguous. The CDR3 loop spans 15 amino acids. CDR1 is LNHNV and CDR2 is YYDKDF in the germline V gene (reference sequence). V lost 1 base and J lost 3, with 12 bases in between.

This chain joins TRBV6-5 and TRBJ1-6; D unclear. CDR3 length equals 13 residues. V was clipped by 2 bases and J by 7 bases, with 6 bases between them. Germline loops: CDR1 MNHEY, CDR2 SVGAGI. This CDR3 is CASSYQLNSPLHF. CDR3 coding DNA: TGTGCCAGCAGTTACCAGTTAAATTCACCCCTCCACTTT.

CDR3 in amino acids: CASSSLTSWRGTGELFF. The CDR3 nucleotides are TGTGCCAGCAGCTCGCTCACTAGCTGGAGGGGGACCGGGGAGCTGTTTTTT. The chain joins TRBV13 to TRBJ2-2; tentatively, D is TRBD1 or TRBD2 (6 bases each). This CDR3 is built from 17 residues. Per the germline V gene, CDR1 is PRHDT and CDR2 is FYEKMQ (reference sequence). V was shortened by 4 bases and J by 5 bases, with 20 bases between the two germline ends.

The CDR3 nucleotides read TGTGCCAGCAGCTTAATTCGCGGGACTGAGGCCTACGAGCAGTACTTC. Translation: CASSLIRGTEAYEQYF. The chain uses TRBV7-9 and TRBJ2-7, with D perhaps TRBD2 (6 bases). Trimming pared 2 bases from V and 2 bases from J, leaving 16 bases between. Germline assignment: CDR1 SEHNR and CDR2 FQNEAQ (reference sequence). CDR3 size: 16 residues.

The rearrangement uses TRBV7-8 and TRBJ1-1; a weak D match, TRBD1 (6 bases). Germline V CDR1 and CDR2: SGHVS, FQNEAQ. Trimming took 1 base from V and 3 from J, leaving 18 bases between them. The CDR3 has 17 amino acids. CDR3 DNA sequence: TGTGCCAGCAGCTTAGTGTTCGGGGCCGCAGGGGACACTGAAGCTTTCTTT. This encodes CASSLVFGAAGDTEAFF. Full variable domain (missing parts from reference TRBV7-8 and TRBJ1-1): GAGVSQSPRYKVAKRGQDVALRCDPISGHVSLFWYQQALGQGPEFLTYFQNEAQLDKSGLPSDRFFAERPEGSVSTLKIQRTQQEDSAVYLCASSLVFGAAGDTEAFFGQGTRLTVV.

The chain combines TRBV29-1 with TRBJ2-3, with D maybe TRBD1 (5 bases). The CDR3 runs to 11 residues. Germline V lookup: CDR1 SQVTM, CDR2 ANQGSEA. Between the trimmed V and J ends, which lost 3 bases and 10 bases, there was a span of 11 bases. CDR3 DNA sequence: TGCAGCGTTGATGCAGGGAAGGCGCAGTATTTT. Protein sequence: CSVDAGKAQYF.

V usage is TRBV19 and J usage is TRBJ1-5; D uncertain. Germline V gives CDR1 LNHDA, CDR2 SQIVND (reference sequence). The V end lost 5 bases, the J end lost 1 base, and 6 bases lay between the germline ends. This CDR3 contains 13 residues. The CDR3 sequence: CASSFGSNQPQHF. The DNA for the CDR3 is TGTGCCAGTAGTTTTGGAAGCAATCAGCCCCAGCATTTT.